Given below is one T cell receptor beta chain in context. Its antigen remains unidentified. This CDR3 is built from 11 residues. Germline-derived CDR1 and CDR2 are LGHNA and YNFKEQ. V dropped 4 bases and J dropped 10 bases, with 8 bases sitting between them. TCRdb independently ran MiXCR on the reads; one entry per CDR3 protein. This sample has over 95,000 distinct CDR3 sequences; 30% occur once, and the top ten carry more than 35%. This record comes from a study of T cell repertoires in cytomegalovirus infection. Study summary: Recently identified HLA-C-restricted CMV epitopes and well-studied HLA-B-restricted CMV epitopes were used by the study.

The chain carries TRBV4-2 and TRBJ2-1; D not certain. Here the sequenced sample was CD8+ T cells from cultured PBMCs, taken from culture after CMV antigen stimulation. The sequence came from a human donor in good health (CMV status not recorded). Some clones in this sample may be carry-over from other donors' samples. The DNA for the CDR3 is TGTGCCAGCAGCCTAGGCCTAGAGCAGTTCTTC. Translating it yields CASSLGLEQFF.